This T cell receptor (beta chain) was profiled in a study of cytomegalovirus exposure and HLA in healthy donors. Study in general: Out of approximately 170 million T cells, an earlier analysis found fewer than 140 million unique TCR beta sequences in total.

This CDR3 is built from 10 residues. Amplification used 60 Vbeta primers and 13 Jbeta primers. Data came from immunoSEQ multiplex PCR; TCRdb stores just in-frame clones and leaves some out. This table has roughly 150,000 clones, about 75% appearing once. The chain joins TRBV21-1 to TRBJ2-1; TRBD2 reflects the table's D call only, with no check against the DNA. TRBV21-1 is described as a pseudogene. Sequenced sample: PBMCs. This TCR was sampled from a female donor in good health and CMV-seronegative. This CDR3 is CASPLNEQFF. In DNA form, the CDR3 reads TGTGCCAGCCCTCTCAATGAGCAGTTCTTC.